These T cell receptor beta chains were read from a single sample in a study of cytomegalovirus exposure and HLA in healthy donors. Produced via immunoSEQ multiplex PCR; TCRdb's table is partial and in-frame only. The sample has 30,000 or so clones, roughly 60% seen once. Sample: PBMCs. These receptors came from a man between 45 and 60 years old in good health and CMV-seropositive. The CDR3 runs from the conserved cysteine through the conserved F or W. The D gene is left open where the match is weak. Clone size, where shown, is once, few, many, or a class for clones that have expanded.

D	V	size	J	CDR3	DNA
TRBD2	TRBV5-1	few	TRBJ2-1	CASSIGTPGGNEQFF	TGCGCCAGCAGCATCGGGACGCCGGGAGGTAATGAGCAGTTCTTC
NA	TRBV6-5	few	TRBJ2-3	CASRKNLAGNTQYF	TGTGCCAGCCGAAAAAACCTCGCAGGAAATACGCAGTATTTT
TRBD1	TRBV4-2	few	TRBJ1-5	CASSQEQGTYSNQPQHF	TGTGCCAGCAGCCAAGAACAGGGGACTTATAGCAATCAGCCCCAGCATTTT
NA	TRBV29-1	once	TRBJ1-2	CSVDGAYGYTF	TGCAGCGTTGATGGGGCGTATGGCTACACCTTC
NA	TRBV5-1	NA	TRBJ2-6	CASSDLSGSGANVLTF	TGCGCCAGCAGCGATTTAAGCGGCTCTGGGGCCAACGTCCTGACTTTC
NA	TRBV6-1	NA	TRBJ1-5	CASSRHTNQPQHF	TGTGCCAGCAGTCGACATACTAATCAGCCCCAGCATTTT
NA	TRBV5-1	NA	TRBJ1-1	CASSLDVGVLGTEAFF	TGCGCCAGCAGCTTGGACGTCGGGGTCTTGGGCACTGAAGCTTTCTTT
NA	TRBV30	NA	TRBJ1-2	CAWRKGRGPNYGYTF	TGTGCCTGGAGAAAGGGGCGAGGCCCCAACTATGGCTACACCTTC
NA	TRBV2	NA	TRBJ2-2	CASGSWDSGELFF	TGTGCCAGCGGGTCCTGGGACTCCGGGGAGCTGTTTTTT
NA	TRBV2	NA	TRBJ2-7	CASSTHGGGYEQYF	TGTGCCAGCAGTACCCACGGGGGAGGATACGAGCAGTACTTC
NA	TRBV6-5	NA	TRBJ2-3	CASSNWDNTDTQYF	TGTGCCAGCAGTAACTGGGACAACACAGATACGCAGTATTTT
NA	TRBV6-5	once	TRBJ1-1	CASSSLSGVNTEAFF	TGTGCCAGCAGCTCATTATCGGGGGTGAACACTGAAGCTTTCTTT
NA	TRBV19	NA	TRBJ2-7	CASSSGYEQYF	TGTGCCAGTAGTTCGGGGTACGAGCAGTACTTC
NA	TRBV29-1	NA	TRBJ2-7	CSVGGDWNSYEQYF	TGCAGCGTTGGGGGGGACTGGAACTCCTACGAGCAGTACTTC
NA	TRBV7-2	NA	TRBJ2-3	CASSFYLDTQYF	TGTGCCAGCAGCTTCTACTTAGATACGCAGTATTTT
TRBD1	TRBV6-1	NA	TRBJ2-5	CASSATGVQETQYF	TGTGCCAGCAGTGCGACAGGGGTTCAGGAGACCCAGTACTTC
TRBD2	TRBV2	NA	TRBJ2-5	CASSDGGEKTQYF	TGTGCCAGCAGTGACGGGGGGGAGAAGACCCAGTACTTC
NA	TRBV5-6	few	TRBJ2-1	CASSRATISANEQFF	TGTGCCAGCAGCCGAGCTACTATATCGGCCAATGAGCAGTTCTTC
NA	TRBV7-3	NA	TRBJ2-5	CASSLTEQETQYF	TGTGCCAGCTCCCTGACTGAACAAGAGACCCAGTACTTC
TRBD2	TRBV29-1	NA	TRBJ2-5	CSVRAGLQETQYF	TGCAGCGTCCGAGCGGGACTCCAAGAGACCCAGTACTTC
NA	TRBV21-1	NA	TRBJ2-5	CANLGTGEETQYF	TGTGCCAACCTGGGGACAGGGGAAGAGACCCAGTACTTC
TRBD2	TRBV7-9	NA	TRBJ2-5	CASSSYSGDETQYF	TGTGCCAGCAGCTCCTATAGCGGGGACGAGACCCAGTACTTC
TRBD1	TRBV5-6	few	TRBJ1-4	CASSLGGQGEKLFF	TGTGCCAGCAGCTTGGGGGGACAGGGTGAAAAACTGTTTTTT
TRBD1	TRBV28	NA	TRBJ1-2	CASSLNRGWYGYTF	TGTGCCAGCAGCTTAAACAGGGGTTGGTATGGCTACACCTTC
TRBD1	TRBV4-2	NA	TRBJ1-4	CASSPLPDRGEKLFF	TGTGCCAGCAGCCCACTCCCGGACAGGGGGGAAAAACTGTTTTTT
NA	TRBV6-5	NA	TRBJ1-2	CASSYSWGGNYGYTF	TGTGCCAGCAGTTACTCGTGGGGCGGTAACTATGGCTACACCTTC
NA	TRBV2	once	TRBJ1-6	CASSDGRGSNSPLHF	TGTGCCAGCAGTGATGGTAGGGGGTCGAATTCACCCCTCCACTTT
NA	TRBV6-1	NA	TRBJ2-3	CASSAVGQGRTDTQYF	TGTGCCAGCAGTGCCGTGGGGCAGGGTCGCACAGATACGCAGTATTTT
TRBD2	TRBV30	NA	TRBJ2-1	CAWNSGTSGNEQFF	TGTGCCTGGAACTCCGGGACTAGCGGTAATGAGCAGTTCTTC
NA	TRBV18	NA	TRBJ1-1	CASSSGQNTEAFF	TGTGCCAGCTCATCAGGACAGAACACTGAAGCTTTCTTT
TRBD1	TRBV6-4	NA	TRBJ2-7	CARGFGTGDCEQYF	TGTGCCAGGGGCTTCGGGACAGGGGACTGCGAGCAGTACTTC
NA	TRBV29-1	few	TRBJ1-1	CSVTKVGLGHWKAFF	TGCAGCGTAACTAAGGTGGGCTTGGGGCACTGGAAAGCTTTCTTT
NA	TRBV7-2	NA	TRBJ1-1	CASSLEKGRAFF	TGTGCCAGCAGCTTAGAGAAGGGGAGGGCTTTCTTT
NA	TRBV30	NA	TRBJ1-6	CAWSVQNSPLHF	TGTGCCTGGAGTGTACAAAATTCACCCCTCCACTTT
NA	TRBV27	few	TRBJ2-7	CASRYDRNFREQYF	TGTGCCAGCAGGTACGATCGAAACTTCAGGGAGCAGTACTTC
NA	TRBV29-1	NA	TRBJ1-4	CSVGASTARREKLFF	TGCAGCGTGGGCGCCTCGACAGCCCGGCGGGAAAAACTGTTTTTT
NA	TRBV11-2	NA	TRBJ1-2	CASSWGGSQGYTF	TGTGCCAGCAGCTGGGGGGGATCCCAAGGCTACACCTTC
TRBD2	TRBV10-2	NA	TRBJ2-7	CASSVTGGPSYEQYF	TGCGCCAGCAGTGTAACGGGAGGGCCCAGTTACGAGCAGTACTTC
NA	TRBV30	NA	TRBJ1-5	CAWSSGGPGQPQHF	TGTGCCTGGAGTAGTGGAGGGCCCGGGCAGCCCCAGCATTTT
TRBD2	TRBV27	NA	TRBJ2-7	CASSLIAGDRYEQYF	TGTGCCAGCAGTCTTATAGCGGGAGATAGGTACGAGCAGTACTTC
TRBD1	TRBV6-6	NA	TRBJ2-7	CASSPGTGDEQYF	TGTGCCAGCAGTCCCGGGACAGGGGACGAGCAGTACTTC
NA	TRBV30	few	TRBJ1-5	CAWRRPGVQPQHF	TGTGCCTGGAGACGTCCGGGGGTTCAGCCCCAGCATTTT
TRBD2	TRBV6-5	NA	TRBJ2-3	CASSSPTSGDTQYF	TGTGCCAGCAGTTCCCCCACTAGCGGGGATACGCAGTATTTT
NA	TRBV10-3	NA	TRBJ2-7	CAISESAGGSTYEQYF	TGTGCCATCAGTGAGTCGGCAGGGGGGTCCACCTACGAGCAGTACTTC
TRBD1	TRBV7-9	NA	TRBJ1-2	CASSRPTGGGGYTF	TGTGCCAGCAGCCGGCCGACAGGGGGCGGTGGCTACACCTTC
NA	TRBV12-5	NA	TRBJ1-1	CASGQGNGYEAFF	TGTGCTAGTGGGCAGGGGAATGGCTATGAAGCTTTCTTT
NA	TRBV6-5	once	TRBJ1-2	CASGRGDYGYTF	TGTGCCAGCGGTCGGGGGGACTATGGCTACACCTTC
NA	TRBV28	NA	TRBJ2-7	CASSFPQGESYEQYF	TGTGCCAGCAGTTTTCCCCAAGGGGAAAGCTACGAGCAGTACTTC
TRBD1	TRBV29-1	NA	TRBJ1-1	CSVNRGLGTEAFF	TGCAGCGTCAACAGGGGGCTGGGCACTGAAGCTTTCTTT
NA	TRBV2	NA	TRBJ2-7	CASKTDSYEQYF	TGTGCCAGCAAGACAGACTCCTACGAGCAGTACTTC
NA	TRBV5-6	few	TRBJ1-2	CASSSQGLRVYGYTF	TGTGCCAGCAGCTCCCAGGGGTTGCGGGTCTATGGCTACACCTTC
NA	TRBV5-1	once	TRBJ2-2	CASSFSLPGGELFF	TGCGCCAGCAGCTTTAGCCTCCCCGGCGGGGAGCTGTTTTTT
NA	TRBV6-5	NA	TRBJ1-2	CASSSFGRVRQRGYTF	TGTGCCAGCAGTTCCTTCGGGAGGGTCAGGCAGAGGGGCTACACCTTC